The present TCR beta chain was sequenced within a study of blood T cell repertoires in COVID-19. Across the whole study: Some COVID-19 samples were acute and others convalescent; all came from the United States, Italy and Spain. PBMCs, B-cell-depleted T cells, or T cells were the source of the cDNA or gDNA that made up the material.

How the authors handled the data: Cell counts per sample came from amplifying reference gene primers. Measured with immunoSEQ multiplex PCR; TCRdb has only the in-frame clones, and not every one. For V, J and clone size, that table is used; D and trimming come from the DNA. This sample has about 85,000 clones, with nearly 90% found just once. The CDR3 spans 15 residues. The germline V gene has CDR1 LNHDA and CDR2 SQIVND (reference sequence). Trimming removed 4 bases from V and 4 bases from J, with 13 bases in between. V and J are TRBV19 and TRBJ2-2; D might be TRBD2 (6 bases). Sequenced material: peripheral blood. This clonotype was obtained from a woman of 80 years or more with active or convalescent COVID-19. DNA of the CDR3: TGTGCCAGTAGTACCAAGACTAGATTCACCGGGGAGCTGTTTTTT. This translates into CASSTKTRFTGELFF.